This T cell receptor (beta chain) was sequenced in a study of spatial heterogeneity in lung cancer. Across the study: The mean occurrence of each unique TCR and UMI combination in raw reads exceeded nine. Study findings and constraints: Intratumoral expanded alpha and beta TCR counts were found to track tumor mutation counts.

This clonotype appeared many times. As yet, its antigen is unknown. In the library, each TCR cDNA molecule bore its own unique molecular identifier. One entry per CDR3 protein, called by TCRdb with MiXCR from the 5' RACE reads. The sample contains about 23,000 distinct CDR3 sequences, approximately 4.3% of which appear only once. Specified time point: sample taken at primary tumor resection. This specimen was lung tumor tissue, taken at surgery. The receptor's source is a male donor with early-stage non-small cell lung cancer.

CDR3 protein: CASSYSAGLAGQETQYF. The DNA of the CDR3 is TGTGCCAGCAGTTACTCCGCCGGGCTAGCGGGACAAGAGACCCAGTACTTC. The gene calls are TRBV6-5 and TRBJ2-5, with 9 bases that match TRBD2. This CDR3 has 17 residues. Germline V gives CDR1 MNHEY, CDR2 SVGAGI. J lost 2 bases, V lost 0 bases, and 7 bases had no gene match.